The entry that follows covers one T cell receptor (beta chain) sequence. Its antigen is not identified. MiXCR, run by TCRdb on the 5' RACE reads, gives a single entry per CDR3 protein. Of about 220,000 distinct CDR3 sequences listed, under 12% are singletons. This sample stems from a study of CD8 T cells in ankylosing spondylitis. V lost 4 bases, J lost 2 bases, and 19 bases lay in between. The germline V gene has CDR1 SGHRS and CDR2 YFSETQ. The CDR3 contains 18 residues. Study conclusions and caveats: The authors reported significant enrichment of disease-linked clones in matched ankylosing spondylitis synovial fluid.

The rearrangement joins TRBV5-1 to TRBJ2-6; D assignment may be TRBD1 or TRBD2 (5 bases each). This sequence originates from a male donor with ankylosing spondylitis or in good health (not recorded which). The sequenced material came from blood, either unsorted or a sorted T cell fraction (not recorded which). DNA for the CDR3: TGCGCCAGCAGCCTGGGAGTTGGGGCGGTTCCTGGGGCCAACGTCCTGACTTTC. Protein product: CASSLGVGAVPGANVLTF.